This T cell receptor (beta chain) was sequenced during a study of beta chain features in type 1 diabetes. Points from the study as a whole: A pattern of fewer insertions and more deletions at VDJ junctions was seen in type 1 diabetes patients.

From germline, CDR1 is SGHRS and CDR2 YFSETQ. The V end was cut by 5 bases, the J end by 3 bases, with 12 bases between. This CDR3 spans 13 amino acids. cDNA synthesis used the whole RNA isolate, giving expressed TCRB sequences. Assay: immunoSEQ multiplex PCR; the TCRdb copy retains only in-frame clones and omits some. The repertoire consists of 200,000 to 250,000 clones, with about 10% occurring once and the leading ten covering about 0.037%. On this clone: The antigen is unknown.

J is TRBJ2-7 and V is TRBV5-1; D possibly corresponds to TRBD1 (5 bases). The clonotype originates from a woman aged 18-29 years in good health. The sample comprised naive CD4+ T cells from blood. In DNA, the CDR3 is TGCGCCAGCAGTTTCACAGGAGACTACGAGCAGTACTTC. The encoded protein is CASSFTGDYEQYF.